The 22 T cell receptor beta chains reported below all come from one sample, sequenced in a study of OX40 agonist ivuxolimab in advanced cancers. Only in-frame clones appear in the TCRdb table, and some are missing; sequencing was by immunoSEQ multiplex PCR. The table records tens of thousands of clones, about 90% of them present only once. Sequenced material: CD4+ or CD8+ T cells sorted from blood, taken in a trial of the OX40 agonist ivuxolimab. Every receptor here comes from an adult with an advanced solid tumor such as melanoma, head and neck, liver or kidney cancer.

J is TRBJ2-1 and V is TRBV18; 10 bases are shared with TRBD1. CDR3 length: 12 amino acids. V lost 2 bases to trimming and J lost 15 bases; unmatched junction nucleotides: 4. Germline values: CDR1 KGHSH, CDR2 LQKENI. The CDR3 nucleotides are TGTGCCAGCTCACCATCGGGACAGGGGCTGTTCTTC. It yields the protein CASSPSGQGLFF. Combining the CDR3 with reference TRBV18 and TRBJ2-1 gives the whole variable domain NAGVMQNPRHLVRRRGQEARLRCSPMKGHSHVYWYRQLPEEGLKFMVYLQKENIIDESGMPKERFSAEFPKEGPSILRIQQVVRGDSAAYFCASSPSGQGLFFGPGTRLTVL.

The chain couples TRBV4-2 to TRBJ2-3, with TRBD1 as a possible D gene (5 bases). This CDR3 region has 14 residues. Trimming removed 1 base at V and 6 bases at J, with 11 bases between. Germline values: CDR1 LGHNA, CDR2 YNFKEQ. The CDR3 coding sequence is TGTGCCAGCAGCCAAGGGAGCAGGGTGGATACGCAGTATTTT. It encodes CASSQGSRVDTQYF.

This rearrangement joins TRBV5-6 to TRBJ2-7, with unresolved D. V dropped 2 bases and J dropped 2 bases, with 11 bases sitting between them. CDR1 and CDR2 from the germline V gene are SGHDT and YYEEEE. This CDR3 comprises 14 residues. The CDR3 loop is CASSFWQNAYEQYF. CDR3 bases: TGTGCCAGCAGCTTCTGGCAGAATGCCTACGAGCAGTACTTC.

The CDR3: CASSLALQSTEAFF. The CDR3 coding sequence is TGCGCCAGCAGCTTGGCTCTGCAGTCAACTGAAGCTTTCTTT. The J gene is TRBJ1-1, the V gene TRBV5-1; no firm D call. Germline V gene lookup returns CDR1 SGHRS and CDR2 YFSETQ. This CDR3 has 14 amino acids. Trimming took 0 bases from V and 5 from J, leaving 11 bases between them.

The rearrangement uses TRBV6-1 and TRBJ2-3, with 8 bases matching TRBD1. From germline, CDR1 is MNHNS and CDR2 SASEGT. V gave up 7 bases and J gave up 5 bases; unmatched junction bases: 8. The CDR3 has 14 amino acids. CDR3 DNA: TGTGCCAGCATTAAGGGACAGGCCGGAGATACGCAGTATTTT. It specifies CASIKGQAGDTQYF.

The rearrangement links TRBV5-1 to TRBJ2-2, with 8 nucleotides matching TRBD1. After removal of 8 bases from V and 4 bases from J, the junction contained 10 bases not matched to a gene. This CDR3 is 15 amino acids long. CDR1 and CDR2 from the germline V gene are SGHRS and YFSETQ. The CDR3 region has the DNA TGCGCCAGTCAGGCAGGGGGCGGACTCACCGGGGAGCTGTTTTTT. Residues: CASQAGGGLTGELFF.

The chain has TRBV4-1 and TRBJ2-3; D remains ambiguous. The CDR3 is 16 residues long. Germline CDR1 reads MGHRA; CDR2 reads YSYEKL. V lost 0 bases and J 0 bases, leaving 10 bases between the germline ends. CDR3 amino acids: CASSQERRTSTDTQYF. The CDR3 bases are TGCGCCAGCAGCCAAGAGCGTAGGACGAGCACAGATACGCAGTATTTT.

The chain couples TRBV9 to TRBJ2-5; TRBD1 matches at 9 bases. Trimming cost V 4 bases and J 11 bases; bases outside gene matches: 12. This CDR3 spans 14 amino acids. Germline assignment: CDR1 SGDLS and CDR2 YYNGEE. CDR3 protein: CASSQTGGLGEQYF. The CDR3 coding sequence is TGTGCCAGCAGCCAGACAGGGGGTTTGGGTGAGCAGTACTTC.

The gene calls are TRBV19 and TRBJ1-1; TRBD1 matches at 8 bases. The CDR3 covers 13 residues. Germline CDR1 reads LNHDA; CDR2 reads SQIVND (reference sequence). V lost 2 bases, J lost 8 bases, and 4 bases stayed unmatched. The CDR3: CASSITNRGEAFF. DNA for the CDR3: TGTGCCAGTAGTATAACCAACAGGGGGGAAGCTTTCTTT.

This clone has just one count. The V gene is TRBV5-4, the J gene TRBJ2-7, with TRBD2 matching 10 bases. This CDR3 spans 14 amino acids. V trimming: 1 base; J trimming: 2 bases; junction bases outside the gene matches: 0. Germline lookup yields CDR1 SGHNT and CDR2 YYREEE (reference sequence). The CDR3 bases are TGTGCCAGCAGCTTGACTAGCGGGGCCTACGAGCAGTACTTC. Translation gives CASSLTSGAYEQYF.

V usage is TRBV6-4 and J usage is TRBJ1-2, with TRBD1 matching over 8 bases. The CDR3 is 13 amino acids. V shed 4 bases and J 8 bases; nucleotides not matched to a gene: 6. Germline V gene data show CDR1 as MRHNA and CDR2 as SNTAGT. CDR3 amino acids: CASSATGGQGYTF. The CDR3 coding sequence is TGTGCCAGCAGTGCAACAGGGGGGCAAGGCTACACCTTC.

In its sample, this clone was seen once. The chain joins TRBV30 to TRBJ2-1; 7 nucleotides match TRBD2. The germline CDR1 and CDR2 sequences are GTSNPN and SVGIG (reference sequence). This CDR3 comprises 12 residues. Trimming removed 2 bases from V and 8 bases from J; junction bases left unmatched: 3. The CDR3 here is CAWSREGDEQFF. Here the CDR3 DNA reads TGTGCCTGGAGTAGGGAGGGTGATGAGCAGTTCTTC.

The rearrangement joins TRBV5-1 to TRBJ1-2, with TRBD1 matching over 8 bases. The CDR3 contains 15 residues. V gave up 0 bases and J gave up 4 bases; unmatched junction bases: 5. CDR1 is SGHRS and CDR2 is YFSETQ in the germline V gene. CDR3 nucleotides: TGCGCCAGCAGCTTGGGGGGGACAGGTTCCTATGGCTACACCTTC. Residues: CASSLGGTGSYGYTF.

This chain uses TRBV7-2 with TRBJ2-2; D not resolved. Germline assignment: CDR1 SGHTA and CDR2 FQGNSA. Deletions cut 1 base from V and 8 bases from J, with 2 bases between. This CDR3 comprises 11 residues. Here the CDR3 reads CASSLVGELFF. The CDR3 nucleotides are TGTGCCAGCAGCTTAGTGGGGGAGCTGTTTTTT.

This rearrangement joins TRBV6-5 to TRBJ2-5, with 12 bases lining up with TRBD2. The ends lost 4 bases at V and 4 bases at J; junction bases unmatched: 1. There are 14 residues in the CDR3. Germline V CDR1 and CDR2: MNHEY, SVGAGI. The CDR3: CASSLLAGGETQYF. The CDR3 region has the DNA TGTGCCAGCAGTTTACTAGCGGGAGGAGAGACCCAGTACTTC.

This chain uses TRBV6-1 with TRBJ2-7; 7 bases are a match to TRBD1. The CDR3 consists of 15 residues. Germline V CDR1 and CDR2: MNHNS, SASEGT. The trim removed 4 bases at V and 0 bases at J, leaving 6 bases unmatched. The CDR3 DNA reads as TGTGCCAGCAGTGCGACGGGACAGTTCTCCTACGAGCAGTACTTC. Its protein product is CASSATGQFSYEQYF.

The chain is built from TRBV2 and TRBJ2-4; maybe TRBD2 (6 bases). V was cut by 4 bases and J by 4 bases, with 14 bases left in between. CDR1 and CDR2 (germline): SNHLY, FYNNEI. The CDR3 covers 15 residues. The CDR3 DNA follows: TGTGCCAGCAGTGGGGAAGTTGCGGGGAAAAACATTCAGTACTTC. This encodes CASSGEVAGKNIQYF. Combining the CDR3 with reference TRBV2 and TRBJ2-4 gives the whole variable domain EPEVTQTPSHQVTQMGQEVILRCVPISNHLYFYWYRQILGQKVEFLVSFYNNEISEKSEIFDDQFSVERPDGSNFTLKIRSTKLEDSAMYFCASSGEVAGKNIQYFGAGTRLSVL.

The V gene is TRBV9, the J gene TRBJ2-5, with 13 positions matching TRBD2. This CDR3 has 15 amino acids. CDR1 SGDLS and CDR2 YYNGEE come from the germline V gene. V shed 4 bases, J shed 4 bases, and the junction held 4 bases outside the gene matches. The CDR3 bases are TGTGCCAGCAGCACGGGACTAGCGGGGTTAGAGACCCAGTACTTC. It encodes CASSTGLAGLETQYF.

The J gene is TRBJ2-2, the V gene TRBV4-1; possible D gene TRBD1, 6 bases. The CDR3 is 16 residues long. Trimming cost V 1 base and J 6 bases, with 15 bases left between them. The V gene's germline CDR1 is MGHRA and CDR2 YSYEKL. This chain's CDR3 is CASSQVGKGESGELFF. The CDR3 coding sequence is TGCGCCAGCAGCCAAGTGGGGAAGGGGGAATCCGGGGAGCTGTTTTTT.

This clone showed up just once. The chain uses TRBV13 and TRBJ2-1, with D uncertain. CDR3 length: 16 amino acids. V lost 0 bases to trimming and J lost 0 bases, with 9 bases between them. Germline V lookup: CDR1 PRHDT, CDR2 FYEKMQ (reference sequence). The CDR3 DNA is TGTGCCAGCAGCTTAGGCTCTTCGAGCTCCTACAATGAGCAGTTCTTC. This encodes CASSLGSSSSYNEQFF. Variable domain in full (rest from reference TRBV13 and TRBJ2-1): AAGVIQSPRHLIKEKRETATLKCYPIPRHDTVYWYQQGPGQDPQFLISFYEKMQSDKGSIPDRFSAQQFSDYHSELNMSSLELGDSALYFCASSLGSSSSYNEQFFGPGTRLTVL.

This chain joins TRBV30 and TRBJ1-1; a possible D gene is TRBD1 (5 bases). Germline V gives CDR1 GTSNPN, CDR2 SVGIG (reference sequence). This CDR3 contains 13 residues. The V end lost 2 bases, the J end lost 1 base, and 8 bases lay between the germline ends. CDR3 nucleotide sequence: TGTGCCTGGAGTACCGGGGCGAACACTGAAGCTTTCTTT. Protein: CAWSTGANTEAFF.

This chain connects TRBV7-9 to TRBJ1-2; 7 positions agree with TRBD1. With V trimmed by 1 base and J by 4 bases, 6 bases remained unmatched. Germline lookup yields CDR1 SEHNR and CDR2 FQNEAQ (reference sequence). The CDR3 spans 15 residues. CDR3 DNA sequence: TGTGCCAGCAGCTTAGGGGGTGGACAGGCCTATGGCTACACCTTC. As protein: CASSLGGGQAYGYTF.